The 5 T cell receptor beta chains below all came from one sample that was sequenced in a study of blood T cell repertoires in COVID-19. Assay used: immunoSEQ multiplex PCR; TCRdb lists only in-frame clones, some missing. Here the sample spans 97,000 or so clones, 90% being singletons. The sequenced material came from peripheral blood. The receptors were sampled from a man between 60 and 75 years old with acute or convalescent COVID-19.

The rearrangement joins TRBV3-1 (or the pseudogene TRBV3-2) to TRBJ2-3, with D hard to call. This CDR3 has 14 residues. The V end lost 1 base, the J end lost 9 bases, and 14 bases lay between the germline ends. Germline V lookup: CDR1 LGHDT, CDR2 YNNKEL (reference sequence). CDR3 region: CASSQAGGSLTQYF. For the CDR3, the DNA is TGTGCCAGCAGCCAAGCGGGTGGGTCTCTCACGCAGTATTTT.

This chain uses TRBV6-5 with TRBJ2-7; no reliable D call. The CDR3 is 14 residues long. Looked up from germline, CDR1 is MNHEY and CDR2 is SVGAGI. The germline V and J ends were trimmed by 10 bases and 0 bases, with 16 bases remaining between them. CDR3 nucleotides: TGTGCCACCTCCTTATCTCTTAGCTCCTACGAGCAGTACGTC. Its translation: CATSLSLSSYEQYV.

The chain links TRBV4-2 to TRBJ2-1; D might be TRBD2 (5 bases). The CDR3 loop spans 14 amino acids. Germline values: CDR1 LGHNA, CDR2 YNFKEQ. The V end lost 0 bases, the J end lost 8 bases, and 11 bases lay between the germline ends. The DNA for the CDR3 is TGTGCCAGCAGCCAAGATTCTCTAGCCGATGAGCAGTTCTTC. It translates to CASSQDSLADEQFF.

The chain is built from TRBV11-2 and TRBJ2-1, with a weak D call TRBD2 (5 bases). Looked up from germline, CDR1 is SGHAT and CDR2 is FQNNGV. CDR3 size: 13 residues. V was clipped by 1 base and J by 8 bases, with 9 bases between them. CDR3 loop: CASSLVSADEQFF. For the CDR3, the DNA is TGTGCCAGCAGCTTAGTTAGCGCCGATGAGCAGTTCTTC.

CDR3 sequence: CAISEGSESTDTQYF. The CDR3 nucleotides read TGTGCCATCAGTGAGGGGAGCGAGAGCACAGATACGCAGTATTTT. The chain links TRBV10-3 to TRBJ2-3; D may be TRBD2 (5 bases). CDR3 size: 15 residues. Trimming removed 2 bases from V and 0 bases from J, with 9 bases in between. CDR1 ENHRY and CDR2 SYGVKD come from the germline V gene.